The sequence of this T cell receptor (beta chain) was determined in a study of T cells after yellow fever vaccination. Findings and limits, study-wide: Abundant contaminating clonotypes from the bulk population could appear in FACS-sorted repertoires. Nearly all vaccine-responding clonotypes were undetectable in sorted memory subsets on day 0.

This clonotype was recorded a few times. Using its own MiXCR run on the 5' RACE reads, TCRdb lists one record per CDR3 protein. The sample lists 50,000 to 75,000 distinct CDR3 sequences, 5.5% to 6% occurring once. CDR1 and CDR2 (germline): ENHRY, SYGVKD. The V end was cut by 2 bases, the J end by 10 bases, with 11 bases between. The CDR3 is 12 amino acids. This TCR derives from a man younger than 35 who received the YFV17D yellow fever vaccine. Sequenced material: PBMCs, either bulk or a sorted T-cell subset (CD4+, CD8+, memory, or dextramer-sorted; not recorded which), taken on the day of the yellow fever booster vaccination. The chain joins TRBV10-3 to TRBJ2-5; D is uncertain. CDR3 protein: CAISEPDVRQYF. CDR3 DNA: TGTGCCATCAGTGAGCCCGACGTTCGCCAGTACTTC.